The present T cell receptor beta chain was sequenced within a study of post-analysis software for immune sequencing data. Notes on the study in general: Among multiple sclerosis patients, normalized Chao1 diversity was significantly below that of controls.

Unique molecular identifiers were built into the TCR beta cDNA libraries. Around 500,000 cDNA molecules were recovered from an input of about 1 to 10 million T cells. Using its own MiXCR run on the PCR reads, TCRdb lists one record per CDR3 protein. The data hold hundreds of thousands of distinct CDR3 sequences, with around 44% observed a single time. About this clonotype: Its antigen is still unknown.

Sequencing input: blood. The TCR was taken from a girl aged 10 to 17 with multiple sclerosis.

Here the CDR3 DNA reads TGTGCTAGTGGTTTGGGGACAGGGAACACTGAAGCTTTCTTT. Translated: CASGLGTGNTEAFF. The chain combines TRBV12-5 with TRBJ1-1; 7 nucleotides line up with TRBD1. The CDR3 totals 14 residues. Germline trimming cut 1 base from V and 1 base from J; bases unmatched to any gene: 0. CDR1 LGHNT and CDR2 FRNRAP come from the germline V gene.